The source of this TCR beta chain is a study of PD-L1 blockade in urothelial cancer. The wider study: Individuals in the cohort had been given 0 to 3 earlier chemotherapy regimens.

The time point is: pretreatment peripheral blood. Measured with immunoSEQ multiplex PCR; TCRdb has only the in-frame clones, and not every one. Of about 87,000 clones in the sample, roughly 89% were seen once. The material sequenced was PBMCs, taken around atezolizumab (anti-PD-L1) treatment. The TCR originated in a man in his sixties with urothelial cancer.

The CDR3 sequence: CASSPGRGTTNEKLFF. CDR3 DNA sequence: TGCGCCAGCAGCCCAGGTCGGGGTACGACTAATGAAAAACTGTTTTTT. The rearrangement links TRBV5-1 to TRBJ1-4, with D unresolved. There are 16 residues in the CDR3. Germline lookup yields CDR1 SGHRS and CDR2 YFSETQ. Trimming pared 4 bases from V and 2 bases from J, leaving 15 bases between. The entire variable domain, with the rest obtained from reference TRBV5-1 and TRBJ1-4, is as follows: KAGVTQTPRYLIKTRGQQVTLSCSPISGHRSVSWYQQTPGQGLQFLFEYFSETQRNKGNFPGRFSGRQFSNSRSEMNVSTLELGDSALYLCASSPGRGTTNEKLFFGSGTQLSVL.